This T cell receptor (beta chain) was identified during a study of T cell responses to AZD1222 COVID-19 vaccine. Whole-study findings and limits: Vaccine-associated CD4 TCRs spanned spike, dominant at 160-218 and 743-854. Among those given AZD1222, only five to seven were seropositive at baseline. Donor demographics were predominantly white British with a female majority; clonal diversity may be underestimated. Nearly half of unique spike-specific TCRs reportedly avoided B.1.351 and B.1.1.7 mutated regions.

Here immunoSEQ multiplex PCR was the method, and the copy in TCRdb shows in-frame clones only, minus some. The sample consists of over 65,000 clones, around nine tenths of them appearing once. V dropped 6 bases and J dropped 2; count of bases not matched to a gene: 4. Germline V gene data show CDR1 as SGHTA and CDR2 as FQGNSA. The CDR3 consists of 15 residues. About this clone: What it binds is unknown.

The rearrangement links TRBV7-2 to TRBJ1-5; TRBD1 matches 10 bases. The TCR originated in an adult who received the AZD1222 COVID-19 vaccine. The starting material was peripheral blood, obtained 28 days after the second AZD1222 dose. The CDR3 bases are TGTGCCAGCAGAACCGGGACAGGGGGCAATCAGCCCCAGCATTTT. Amino acids: CASRTGTGGNQPQHF.